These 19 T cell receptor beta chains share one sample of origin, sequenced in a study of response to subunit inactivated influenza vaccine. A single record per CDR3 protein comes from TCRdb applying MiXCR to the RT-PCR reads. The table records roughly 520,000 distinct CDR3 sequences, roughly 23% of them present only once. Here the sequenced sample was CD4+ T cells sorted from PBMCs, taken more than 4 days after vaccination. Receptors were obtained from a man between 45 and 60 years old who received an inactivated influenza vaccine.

The DNA for the CDR3 is TGCAGTGTTCCGGGACAGGGACAGTATGAGCAGTTCTTC. Protein sequence: CSVPGQGQYEQFF. V gene TRBV20-1 combines with J gene TRBJ2-1; 9 bases line up with TRBD1. This CDR3 region has 13 residues. CDR1 and CDR2 from the germline V gene are DFQATT and SNEGSKA (reference sequence). V lost 7 bases to trimming and J lost 8 bases; unmatched junction nucleotides: 9.

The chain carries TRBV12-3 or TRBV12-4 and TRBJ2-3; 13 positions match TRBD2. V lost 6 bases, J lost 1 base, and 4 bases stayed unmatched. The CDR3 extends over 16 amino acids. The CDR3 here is CASRLAGGLGTDTQYF. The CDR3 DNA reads TGTGCCAGCAGACTAGCGGGGGGGCTTGGCACAGATACGCAGTATTTT.

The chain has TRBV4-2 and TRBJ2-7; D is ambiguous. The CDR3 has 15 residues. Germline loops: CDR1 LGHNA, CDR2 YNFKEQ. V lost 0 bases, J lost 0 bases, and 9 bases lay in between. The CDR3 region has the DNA TGTGCCAGCAGCCAAGATCTGGTGGACTCCTACGAGCAGTACTTC. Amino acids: CASSQDLVDSYEQYF.

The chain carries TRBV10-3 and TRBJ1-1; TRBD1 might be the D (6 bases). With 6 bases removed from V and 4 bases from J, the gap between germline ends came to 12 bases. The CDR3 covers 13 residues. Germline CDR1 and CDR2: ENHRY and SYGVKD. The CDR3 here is CAISVEQGTEAFF. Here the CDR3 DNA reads TGTGCCATCAGCGTCGAACAGGGCACTGAAGCTTTCTTT.

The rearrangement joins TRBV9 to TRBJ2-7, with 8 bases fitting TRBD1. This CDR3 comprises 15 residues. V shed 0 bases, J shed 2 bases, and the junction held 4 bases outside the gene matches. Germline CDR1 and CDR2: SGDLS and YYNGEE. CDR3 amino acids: CASSVATDRAYEQYF. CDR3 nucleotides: TGTGCCAGCAGCGTAGCTACGGACAGGGCCTACGAGCAGTACTTC.

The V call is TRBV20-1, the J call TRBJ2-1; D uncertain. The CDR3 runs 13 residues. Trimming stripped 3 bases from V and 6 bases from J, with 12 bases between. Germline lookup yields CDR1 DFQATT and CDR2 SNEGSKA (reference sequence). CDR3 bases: TGCAGTGCTAGTGTTATTCCGGGCAATGAGCAGTTCTTC. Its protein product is CSASVIPGNEQFF.

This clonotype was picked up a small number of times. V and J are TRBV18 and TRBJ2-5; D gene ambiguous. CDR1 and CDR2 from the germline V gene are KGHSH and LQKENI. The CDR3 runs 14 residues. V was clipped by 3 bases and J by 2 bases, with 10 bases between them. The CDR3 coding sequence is TGTGCCAGCTCACCCCAGAGCACTCAAGAGACCCAGTACTTC. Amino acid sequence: CASSPQSTQETQYF.

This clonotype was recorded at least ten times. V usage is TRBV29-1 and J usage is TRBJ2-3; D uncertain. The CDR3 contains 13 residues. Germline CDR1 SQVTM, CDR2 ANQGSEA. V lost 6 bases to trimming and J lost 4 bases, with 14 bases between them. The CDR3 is CSVDQVWADTQYF. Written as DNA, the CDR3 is TGCAGCGTGGATCAAGTTTGGGCAGATACGCAGTATTTT.

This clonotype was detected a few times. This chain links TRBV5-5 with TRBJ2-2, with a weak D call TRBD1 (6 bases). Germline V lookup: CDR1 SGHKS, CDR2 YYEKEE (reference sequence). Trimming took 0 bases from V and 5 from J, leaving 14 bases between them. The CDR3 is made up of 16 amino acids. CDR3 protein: CASSLAVAGVTGELFF. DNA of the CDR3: TGTGCCAGCAGCTTGGCCGTGGCAGGGGTGACCGGGGAGCTGTTTTTT.

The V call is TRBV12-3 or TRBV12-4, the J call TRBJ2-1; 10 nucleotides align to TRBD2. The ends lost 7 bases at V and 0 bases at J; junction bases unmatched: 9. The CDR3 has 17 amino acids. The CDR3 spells CASIKTSGFSSYNEQFF. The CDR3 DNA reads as TGTGCCAGCATCAAGACTAGCGGGTTTAGCTCCTACAATGAGCAGTTCTTC.

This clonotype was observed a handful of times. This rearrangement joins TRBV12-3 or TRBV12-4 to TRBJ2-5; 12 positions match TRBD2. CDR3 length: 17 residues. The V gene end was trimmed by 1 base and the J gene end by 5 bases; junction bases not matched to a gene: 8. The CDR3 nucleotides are TGTGCCAGCAGTTTAGGACTAGCGGGAGTTAGAATCGAGACCCAGTACTTC. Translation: CASSLGLAGVRIETQYF.

The CDR3, as DNA: TGTGCCAGCAACCCTGGGGTGAGCAATTCACCCCTCCACTTT. Protein sequence: CASNPGVSNSPLHF. This chain connects TRBV7-8 to TRBJ1-6, with unresolved D. The germline CDR1 and CDR2 sequences are SGHVS and FQNEAQ. CDR3 length: 14 residues. V shed 7 bases and J shed 7 bases, with 14 bases lying between them.

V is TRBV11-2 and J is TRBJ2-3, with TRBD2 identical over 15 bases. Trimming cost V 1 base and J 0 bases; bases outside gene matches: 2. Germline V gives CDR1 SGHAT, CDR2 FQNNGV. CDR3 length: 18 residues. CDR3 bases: TGTGCCAGCAGCTTAGTGGGACTAGCGGGGGGCAGCACAGATACGCAGTATTTT. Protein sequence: CASSLVGLAGGSTDTQYF. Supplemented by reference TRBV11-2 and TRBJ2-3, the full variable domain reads EAGVAQSPRYKIIEKRQSVAFWCNPISGHATLYWYQQILGQGPKLLIQFQNNGVVDDSQLPKDRFSAERLKGVDSTLKIQPAKLEDSAVYLCASSLVGLAGGSTDTQYFGPGTRLTVL.

The CDR3, as DNA: TGTGCCAGCAGTTACTCTTGGCAGGGGGGGACTGAAGCTTTCTTT. This sequence encodes CASSYSWQGGTEAFF. The chain has TRBV6-5 and TRBJ1-1; 7 bases are a match to TRBD1. The CDR3 is made up of 15 amino acids. V gave up 0 bases and J gave up 5 bases; unmatched junction bases: 6. The germline V gene encodes CDR1 MNHEY and CDR2 SVGAGI.

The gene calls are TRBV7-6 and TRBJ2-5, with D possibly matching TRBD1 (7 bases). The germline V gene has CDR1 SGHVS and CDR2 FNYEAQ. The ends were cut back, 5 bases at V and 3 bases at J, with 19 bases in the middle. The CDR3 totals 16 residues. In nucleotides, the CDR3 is TGTGCCAGCAGCGACACTATGCGGGACAGCAAAGAGACCCAGTACTTC. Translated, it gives CASSDTMRDSKETQYF.

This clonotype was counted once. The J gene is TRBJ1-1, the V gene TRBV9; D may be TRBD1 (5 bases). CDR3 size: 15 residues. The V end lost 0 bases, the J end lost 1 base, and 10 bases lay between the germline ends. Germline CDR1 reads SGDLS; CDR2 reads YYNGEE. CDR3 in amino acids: CASSVEWGGNTEAFF. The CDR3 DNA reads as TGTGCCAGCAGCGTAGAATGGGGGGGGAACACTGAAGCTTTCTTT.

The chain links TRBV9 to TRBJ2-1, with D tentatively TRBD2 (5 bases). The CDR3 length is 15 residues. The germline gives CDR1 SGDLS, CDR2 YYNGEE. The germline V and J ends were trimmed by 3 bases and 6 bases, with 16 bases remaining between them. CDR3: CASSASGLEANEQFF. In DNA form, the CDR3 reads TGTGCCAGCAGCGCCAGCGGTTTGGAAGCCAATGAGCAGTTCTTC.

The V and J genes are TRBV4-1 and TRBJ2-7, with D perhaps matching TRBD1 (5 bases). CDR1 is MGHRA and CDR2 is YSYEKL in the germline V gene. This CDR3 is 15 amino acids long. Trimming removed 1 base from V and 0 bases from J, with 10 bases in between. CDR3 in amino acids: CASSQGQGYSYEQYF. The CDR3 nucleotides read TGCGCCAGCAGCCAAGGGCAGGGCTACTCCTACGAGCAGTACTTC.

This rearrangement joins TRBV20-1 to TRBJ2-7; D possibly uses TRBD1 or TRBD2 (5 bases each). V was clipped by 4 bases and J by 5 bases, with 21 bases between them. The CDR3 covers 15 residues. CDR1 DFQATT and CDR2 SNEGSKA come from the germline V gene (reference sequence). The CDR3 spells CSATPHGTGYNEQYF. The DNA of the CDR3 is TGCAGTGCTACCCCACACGGGACGGGGTACAACGAGCAGTACTTC.